This T cell receptor beta chain was captured by sequencing in a study of shared clonotypes between healthy human individuals. Sequenced by immunoSEQ multiplex PCR; TCRdb stores in-frame clones only, minus some. This sample has hundreds of thousands of clones, with 60% to 80% found just once. V lost 7 bases and J lost 1, with 3 bases in between. Germline loops: CDR1 GTSNPN, CDR2 SVGIG (reference sequence). The length of the CDR3 is 10 residues. Unsorted samples drew genomic DNA from 70 million to 95 million PBMCs. Sequencing was done on a sample of PBMCs. The chain has TRBV30 and TRBJ2-3; D is ambiguous. The receptor was derived from a woman between 35 and 50 years old in good health. Some clones in this sample may be carry-over from other donors' samples. The DNA for the CDR3 is TGTGCCTCTCGCACAGATACGCAGTATTTT. Amino acids: CASRTDTQYF.